The 21 T cell receptor beta chains presented below share a single source sample, sequenced in a study of shared clonotypes between healthy human individuals. CD45RO-negative cells were positively selected for CCR7, leaving out terminally differentiated effector memory CD45RA+ cells. Profiling relied on immunoSEQ multiplex PCR, and the TCRdb table lists in-frame clones only, not all of them. The sample has about 2 million clones, approximately 94% seen once; the top ten hold roughly 1%. Specimen: naive CD8+ T cells sorted from blood. These receptors all come from a man in his late teens or twenties in good health.

This rearrangement joins TRBV9 to TRBJ2-1; the match to TRBD2 covers 14 bases. The CDR3 has 17 amino acids. J lost 4 bases, V lost 4 bases, and 7 bases had no gene match. Germline V lookup: CDR1 SGDLS, CDR2 YYNGEE. Written as DNA, the CDR3 is TGTGCCAGCAGCCCGGGACTAGCGGGAGTCCGGTACAATGAGCAGTTCTTC. Amino acids: CASSPGLAGVRYNEQFF.

The chain joins TRBV2 to TRBJ1-2; 9 bases line up with TRBD1. This CDR3 has 14 amino acids. The V gene end was trimmed by 3 bases and the J gene end by 7 bases; junction bases not matched to a gene: 6. CDR1 is SNHLY, CDR2 FYNNEI, per germline. CDR3 in DNA: TGTGCCAGCAGTGACGACAGACAGGGGGGTGGCTACACCTTC. Translated: CASSDDRQGGGYTF.

This chain links TRBV7-9 with TRBJ2-1; D is tentatively TRBD1 or TRBD2 (5 bases each). Germline lookup yields CDR1 SEHNR and CDR2 FQNEAQ (reference sequence). Trimming left V 4 bases short and J 5 bases short, with 12 bases between. CDR3 length equals 14 residues. Here the CDR3 DNA reads TGTGCCAGCAGCTCCCCGGGGCGTGACAATGAGCAGTTCTTC. Encoded protein: CASSSPGRDNEQFF.

CDR3 residues: CASSFFAEGEKLFF. In DNA, the CDR3 is TGTGCCAGCAGCTTTTTTGCCGAAGGGGAAAAACTGTTTTTT. J is TRBJ1-4 and V is TRBV7-9, with D uncertain. CDR3 length: 14 residues. Trimming pared 3 bases from V and 8 bases from J, leaving 13 bases between. Germline CDR1 and CDR2: SEHNR and FQNEAQ (reference sequence).

The table lists this clone with a count of one. This chain links TRBV28 with TRBJ2-7, with D tentatively TRBD1 (5 bases). The CDR3 extends over 15 amino acids. The V gene's germline CDR1 is MDHEN and CDR2 SYDVKM. Deletions cut 6 bases from V and 5 bases from J, with 20 bases between. The CDR3 nucleotides read TGTGCCAGCAGGTCCCCCAGGGCATTAGTGGACGAGCAGTACTTC. It codes for CASRSPRALVDEQYF.

This clone was seen once. CDR3 bases: TGTGCCAGCAGTTTATCCCCCGGGACGCCCACCGGGGAGCTGTTTTTT. It yields the protein CASSLSPGTPTGELFF. The V and J genes are TRBV27 and TRBJ2-2; D may match TRBD1 or TRBD2 (5 bases each). Germline V gene sequence: CDR1 MNHEY, CDR2 SMNVEV (reference sequence). Trimming cost V 0 bases and J 4 bases, with 12 bases left between them. The CDR3 has 16 residues.

Notes on this clone: The same CDR3 can be traced to other DNA sequences in this sample. The chain links TRBV9 to TRBJ1-1; D remains unclear. There are 14 residues in the CDR3. Germline V CDR1 and CDR2: SGDLS, YYNGEE. V lost 0 bases and J lost 1, with 7 bases in between. The CDR3 DNA is TGTGCCAGCAGCGTAGCTACAGAGAACACTGAAGCTTTCTTT. Translated: CASSVATENTEAFF.

The gene calls are TRBV7-9 and TRBJ2-7; D perhaps matches TRBD1 (6 bases). Germline V gene data show CDR1 as SEHNR and CDR2 as FQNEAQ (reference sequence). The CDR3 loop spans 18 amino acids. V lost 1 base and J 0 bases, leaving 19 bases between the germline ends. The CDR3 bases are TGTGCCAGCAGCTTAGTCCGTCTACAGGGCCTTGACTCCTACGAGCAGTACTTC. This codes for CASSLVRLQGLDSYEQYF. Full variable domain (outside the CDR3, taken from reference TRBV7-9 and TRBJ2-7): DTGVSQNPRHKITKRGQNVTFRCDPISEHNRLYWYRQTLGQGPEFLTYFQNEAQLEKSRLLSDRFSAERPKGSFSTLEIQRTEQGDSAMYLCASSLVRLQGLDSYEQYFGPGTRLTVT.

About this clone itself: The junction differs from germline at one of its ends, possibly a read error. Additional DNA sequences in this sample encode the identical CDR3. J is TRBJ2-1 and V is TRBV7-9; D is perhaps TRBD2 (5 bases). This CDR3 contains 12 residues. Looked up from germline, CDR1 is SEHNR and CDR2 is FQNEAQ (reference sequence). The CDR3 DNA follows: TGTGCCAGCAGCCTAGCCCTAAATGAGCAGTTCTTC. Residues: CASSLALNEQFF. The full variable domain, completed using reference TRBV7-9 and TRBJ2-1, is DTGVSQNPRHKITKRGQNVTFRCDPISEHNRLYWYRQTLGQGPEFLTYFQNEAQLEKSRLLSDRFSAERPKGSFSTLEIQRTEQGDSAMYLCASSLALNEQFFGPGTRLTVL.

V is TRBV7-6 and J is TRBJ2-7; 7 positions agree with TRBD1. The V segment lost 3 bases and the J segment 6 bases; nucleotides outside the gene matches: 8. Germline-derived CDR1 and CDR2 are SGHVS and FNYEAQ. This CDR3 contains 14 residues. CDR3 in amino acids: CASSLTGRASEQYF. The DNA for the CDR3 is TGTGCCAGCAGCTTGACAGGGAGAGCGTCCGAGCAGTACTTC.

Concerning this clone: At the DNA level, this CDR3 is encoded by other sequences in the same sample as well. The chain is built from TRBV7-9 and TRBJ2-7, with D perhaps matching TRBD2 (7 bases). V was cut by 5 bases and J by 4 bases, with 15 bases left in between. In germline, CDR1 is SEHNR, CDR2 FQNEAQ (reference sequence). This CDR3 spans 14 amino acids. CDR3 sequence: CASSLAGAGYEQYF. CDR3 sequence (DNA): TGTGCCAGCAGCCTCGCGGGGGCAGGATACGAGCAGTACTTC.

On this clone itself: A much bigger clone sits one base away, suggesting this may be a read error. The V call is TRBV5-1, the J call TRBJ2-7, with D perhaps TRBD1 (5 bases). The germline CDR1 and CDR2 sequences are SGHRS and YFSETQ. Trimming removed 0 bases from V and 3 bases from J, with 7 bases in between. The CDR3 has 13 amino acids. The CDR3 DNA reads TGCGCCAGCAGCTTGGGCAGGGTCTACGAGCAGTACTTC. Translated, it gives CASSLGRVYEQYF.

This clone was seen a single time. The genes are TRBV6-5 and TRBJ1-1, with TRBD1 identical over 8 bases. This CDR3 spans 15 amino acids. Germline CDR1 is MNHEY and CDR2 is SVGAGI. Losses at the gene ends were 2 bases for V and 0 bases for J; bases not matched to a gene: 2. The CDR3 DNA reads TGTGCCAGCAGTTACGGACAGGGCCTGAACACTGAAGCTTTCTTT. Its protein product is CASSYGQGLNTEAFF.

This clone has only one observation. The rearrangement uses TRBV27 and TRBJ2-1; 7 bases match TRBD1. Germline V gene sequence: CDR1 MNHEY, CDR2 SMNVEV (reference sequence). This CDR3 spans 14 amino acids. After removal of 6 bases from V and 4 bases from J, the junction contained 6 bases not matched to a gene. The CDR3 sequence: CASRAGGGYNEQFF. The CDR3, as DNA: TGTGCCAGCAGGGCAGGGGGTGGGTACAATGAGCAGTTCTTC.

Worth noting for this clone: Other DNA sequences in the same sample also yield this CDR3. The CDR3: CASSQDGLAYEQYF. The CDR3 DNA follows: TGCGCCAGCAGCCAAGATGGACTGGCCTACGAGCAGTACTTC. The V and J genes are TRBV4-1 and TRBJ2-7; maybe TRBD2 (5 bases). V gave up 0 bases and J gave up 2 bases, with 8 bases separating them. This CDR3 contains 14 residues. Germline V CDR1 and CDR2: MGHRA, YSYEKL.

The chain couples TRBV7-6 to TRBJ2-1; 12 positions match TRBD2. The V and J ends lost 2 bases and 7 bases, in that order; junction bases with no gene match: 3. The CDR3 covers 15 residues. The germline CDR1 and CDR2 sequences are SGHVS and FNYEAQ. CDR3 sequence (DNA): TGTGCCAGCAGCTTACGCCTAGCGGGGGGGAATGAGCAGTTCTTC. It specifies CASSLRLAGGNEQFF.

The V call is TRBV7-2, the J call TRBJ2-1; TRBD1 is a possible D gene (5 bases). The CDR3 loop spans 17 amino acids. CDR1 is SGHTA and CDR2 is FQGNSA in the germline V gene. The V gene lost 0 bases and the J gene lost 2 bases, with 14 bases spanning the gap. The CDR3 nucleotides read TGTGCCAGCAGCTTAGCCCCAAGGGGAAGACCCTACAATGAGCAGTTCTTC. It specifies CASSLAPRGRPYNEQFF.

The rearrangement links TRBV29-1 to TRBJ2-1, with unresolved D. V lost 3 bases and J lost 6, with 18 bases in between. This CDR3 region has 15 residues. Germline V lookup: CDR1 SQVTM, CDR2 ANQGSEA. The CDR3 region has the DNA TGCAGCGTTGAGCCCCGGGCCACCCTCCGCAATGAGCAGTTCTTC. Its protein is CSVEPRATLRNEQFF.

The chain links TRBV11-2 to TRBJ2-5; D may be TRBD2 (6 bases). V was clipped by 1 base and J by 3 bases, with 12 bases between them. Germline V lookup: CDR1 SGHAT, CDR2 FQNNGV. CDR3 size: 15 residues. CDR3 in amino acids: CASSLAWDSEETQYF. As DNA, the CDR3 is TGTGCCAGCAGCTTAGCGTGGGACTCCGAAGAGACCCAGTACTTC.

This chain joins TRBV30 and TRBJ2-2; no reliable D call. Trimming took off 2 bases at V and 11 bases at J, with 12 bases between the two ends. The germline V gene encodes CDR1 GTSNPN and CDR2 SVGIG (reference sequence). The CDR3 runs 12 residues. This chain's CDR3 is CAWSSTGGELFF. The CDR3 DNA reads TGTGCCTGGAGTTCCACTGGCGGAGAGCTGTTTTTT.

This rearrangement joins TRBV30 to TRBJ2-2; 7 positions agree with TRBD1. The J segment lost 6 bases and the V segment lost 5 bases, leaving 6 bases of the junction unmatched. Germline values: CDR1 GTSNPN, CDR2 SVGIG (reference sequence). This CDR3 is built from 13 residues. CDR3 sequence reads: CAWDRADAGELFF. CDR3 nucleotide sequence: TGTGCCTGGGACAGGGCAGACGCCGGGGAGCTGTTTTTT.